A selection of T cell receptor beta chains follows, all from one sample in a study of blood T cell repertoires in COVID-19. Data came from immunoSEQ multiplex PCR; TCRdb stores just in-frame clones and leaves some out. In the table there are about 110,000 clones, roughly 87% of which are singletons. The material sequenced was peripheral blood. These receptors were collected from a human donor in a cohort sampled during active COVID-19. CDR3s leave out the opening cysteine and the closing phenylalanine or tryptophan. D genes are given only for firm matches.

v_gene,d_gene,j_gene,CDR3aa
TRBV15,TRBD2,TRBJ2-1,ATSLAGGPENEQF
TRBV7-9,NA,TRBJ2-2,ASSSSPGELF
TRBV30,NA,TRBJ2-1,AWSVLSGVYNEQF
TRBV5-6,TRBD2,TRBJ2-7,ASSPVAGEFYEQY
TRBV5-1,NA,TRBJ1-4,ASSQYRATNEKLF
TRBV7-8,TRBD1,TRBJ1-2,ASSRGPNYGYT
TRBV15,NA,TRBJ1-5,ATSRDKGDQPQH
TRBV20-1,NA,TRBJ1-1,SAQIHTEAF
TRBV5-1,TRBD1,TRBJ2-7,ASSRTGGPYEQY
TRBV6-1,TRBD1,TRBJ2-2,ASSARQGVGTGELF
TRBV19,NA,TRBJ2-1,ASSMVALISYNEQF
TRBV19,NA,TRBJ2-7,ASRGRTGHHEQY
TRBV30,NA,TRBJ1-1,AWSVYRQNTEAF
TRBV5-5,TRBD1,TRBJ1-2,ASSLGDRSYGYT
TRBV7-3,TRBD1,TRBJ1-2,ASSLQGGYGYT
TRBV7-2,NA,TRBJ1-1,ASSLVAGATNTEAF
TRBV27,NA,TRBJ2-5,ASSLGLLEMGTQY
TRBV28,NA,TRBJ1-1,AVDRPRNTEAF